The clone carrying this T cell receptor beta chain was detected ten times or more. Its antigen is not known. A constant-region primer primed TCR beta cDNA synthesis from roughly 520 ng of total RNA. Three nested multiplex PCR rounds of slightly modified ARM-PCR generated TCR beta libraries. TCRdb re-called the multiplex PCR reads through MiXCR, storing one row per CDR3 protein. The sample comprises over 250,000 distinct CDR3 sequences, nearly 60% of which are singletons, and 15% to 20% rests with the top ten. This entry comes from a study of tumor-infiltrating lymphocytes in primary liver carcinoma. Study results and caveats: Blood had a significantly lower top-250-clone fraction than tumors did (p = 0.039).

RNA isolated from unsorted whole blood supplied the blood RNA, with germline DNA also extracted. This clonotype was obtained from a woman younger than 45 with primary liver carcinoma and hepatitis B virus infection. The specimen sequenced was peripheral blood.

The CDR3 coding sequence is TGTGCCAGCAGTCCGGGACAGGGGCGCTTCTACACCTTC. Its protein is CASSPGQGRFYTF. The chain employs TRBV6-5 and TRBJ1-2; TRBD1 agrees at 10 bases. Germline V lookup: CDR1 MNHEY, CDR2 SVGAGI. CDR3 size: 13 residues. After removal of 5 bases from V and 10 bases from J, the junction contained 7 bases not matched to a gene.